These 24 T cell receptor beta chains came from one sample sequenced in a study of blood T cell repertoires in COVID-19 (dated by TCRdb to the early 2020s). Library prep was done by the immunoSEQ multiplex PCR assay. In its TCRdb copy, this immuneACCESS table keeps in-frame sequences only and misses some clones. Where compared with another copy, unresolved V genes explain less than half of these, and the others have no known cause. The sample includes some 150,000 clones, with 87% observed a single time. The biggest ten clones account for less than 2.5% of the sample. The sequenced material came from peripheral blood. These receptor sequences come from a man aged 45 to 65 with active COVID-19.

This clone is a singleton in its sample. V and J are TRBV4-1 and TRBJ2-1, with a tentative D call TRBD2 (6 bases). V shed 3 bases and J shed 3 bases, with 21 bases lying between them. Germline V gene lookup returns CDR1 MGHRA and CDR2 YSYEKL. This CDR3 has 18 amino acids. CDR3 nucleotide sequence: TGCGCCAGCAGCCACGGCGCCCTCGGGACTCCTAACTACAATGAGCAGTTCTTC. Translated: CASSHGALGTPNYNEQFF.

The chain links TRBV15 to TRBJ2-1, with D tentatively TRBD2 (6 bases). The ends were cut back, 8 bases at V and 4 bases at J, with 9 bases in the middle. Looked up from germline, CDR1 is LNHNV and CDR2 is YYDKDF (reference sequence). CDR3 length: 12 amino acids. The CDR3: CATQREYNEQFF. CDR3 DNA: TGTGCCACCCAACGGGAGTACAATGAGCAGTTCTTC.

This clone was observed a single time. The junction does not match germline at one end; this may be a read error. This CDR3 reads CASSTGTGVHF. The CDR3 DNA reads as TGTGCCAGCAGTACCGGGACAGGGGTACACTTC. This chain joins TRBV6-2 or TRBV6-3 and TRBJ2-7, with 10 bases fitting TRBD1. The V gene's germline CDR1 is MNHEY and CDR2 SVGEGT. This CDR3 is 11 amino acids long.

This clone was found a few times. The rearrangement uses TRBV18 and TRBJ1-1; D ambiguous. The CDR3 runs 15 residues. The V gene lost 3 bases and the J gene lost 3 bases, with 14 bases spanning the gap. In germline, CDR1 is KGHSH, CDR2 LQKENI. The CDR3 DNA sequence: TGTGCCAGCTCACCCCACACCCGAATGGACACTGAAGCTTTCTTT. Amino acid sequence: CASSPHTRMDTEAFF. Variable domain in full (rest from reference TRBV18 and TRBJ1-1): NAGVMQNPRHLVRRRGQEARLRCSPMKGHSHVYWYRQLPEEGLKFMVYLQKENIIDESGMPKERFSAEFPKEGPSILRIQQVVRGDSAAYFCASSPHTRMDTEAFFGQGTRLTVV.

The gene calls are TRBV19 and TRBJ2-3, with 8 bases aligning to TRBD2. Germline V lookup: CDR1 LNHDA, CDR2 SQIVND (reference sequence). The length of the CDR3 is 16 residues. Germline trimming cut 0 bases from V and 5 bases from J; bases unmatched to any gene: 7. The CDR3 nucleotides are TGTGCCAGTAGTATAGATCGGGGGGGCCGGGGAGATACGCAGTATTTT. This translates into CASSIDRGGRGDTQYF.

This clone has just one count. This rearrangement joins TRBV4-1 to TRBJ2-1, with D maybe TRBD2 (5 bases). CDR1 is MGHRA and CDR2 is YSYEKL in the germline V gene. The CDR3 is made up of 15 amino acids. V gave up 1 base and J gave up 5 bases, with 12 bases separating them. CDR3 amino acids: CASSQVEGDNNEQFF. Written as DNA, the CDR3 is TGCGCCAGCAGCCAAGTTGAGGGAGATAACAATGAGCAGTTCTTC.

V usage is TRBV7-2 and J usage is TRBJ1-6; maybe TRBD1 (6 bases). Germline V gene sequence: CDR1 SGHTA, CDR2 FQGNSA. This CDR3 comprises 15 residues. V lost 1 base, J lost 7 bases, and 11 bases lay in between. CDR3 DNA: TGTGCCAGCAGCTTAGTTGTCAGGGGAAATTCACCCCTCCACTTT. This codes for CASSLVVRGNSPLHF.

The gene calls are TRBV6-6 and TRBJ2-3; weak D call: TRBD1 (6 bases). Germline-derived CDR1 and CDR2 are MNHNY and SVGAGI (reference sequence). Trimming took 4 bases from V and 6 from J, leaving 17 bases between them. This CDR3 is 15 amino acids long. CDR3 DNA sequence: TGTGCCAGCAGTTGGTCGCAGACAGGCGGGGATACGCAGTATTTT. It is translated as CASSWSQTGGDTQYF.

This sequence joins TRBV5-6 and TRBJ1-2; the D gene is possibly TRBD1 (6 bases). The V gene lost 0 bases and the J gene lost 3 bases, with 9 bases spanning the gap. The germline CDR1 and CDR2 sequences are SGHDT and YYEEEE. The CDR3 is made up of 14 amino acids. CDR3 sequence: CASSLVGADYGYTF. The CDR3 nucleotides are TGTGCCAGCAGCTTGGTGGGGGCCGACTATGGCTACACCTTC.

The rearrangement uses TRBV13 and TRBJ2-7; 7 nucleotides agree with TRBD2. The junction had 8 bases not matched to a gene; V was cut back by 4 bases and J by 5 bases. Germline CDR1 reads PRHDT; CDR2 reads FYEKMQ (reference sequence). The CDR3 sequence is 14 residues long. This CDR3 is CASSSYGGSNEQYF. The DNA for the CDR3 is TGTGCCAGCAGCTCATACGGGGGGTCCAACGAGCAGTACTTC.

This clone showed up many times. The chain combines TRBV13 with TRBJ2-2; TRBD1 aligns across 8 bases. The CDR3 is 14 amino acids. Germline V gene data show CDR1 as PRHDT and CDR2 as FYEKMQ (reference sequence). Losses at the gene ends were 8 bases for V and 2 bases for J; bases not matched to a gene: 4. CDR3 in amino acids: CASGGQVNTGELFF. In DNA form, the CDR3 reads TGTGCCAGCGGGGGACAGGTTAACACCGGGGAGCTGTTTTTT.

CDR3: CASSLVATGELFF. The CDR3 nucleotides read TGTGCCAGCAGCTTGGTGGCCACCGGGGAGCTGTTTTTT. This chain links TRBV5-6 with TRBJ2-2; D gene ambiguous. V shed 0 bases and J shed 4 bases, with 4 bases lying between them. This CDR3 has 13 amino acids. The V gene's germline CDR1 is SGHDT and CDR2 YYEEEE.

CDR3 in amino acids: CASSLTGSADTQYF. As DNA, the CDR3 is TGTGCCAGCAGCTTAACAGGGTCCGCAGATACGCAGTATTTT. The chain combines TRBV7-9 with TRBJ2-3; TRBD1 might be the D (6 bases). Germline V gene data show CDR1 as SEHNR and CDR2 as FQNEAQ (reference sequence). This CDR3 comprises 14 residues. V dropped 2 bases and J dropped 4 bases, with 10 bases sitting between them.

V gene TRBV19 combines with J gene TRBJ2-7; 16 nucleotides align to TRBD2. This CDR3 has 19 residues. V lost 5 bases to trimming and J lost 4 bases; unmatched junction nucleotides: 14. Germline V gene sequence: CDR1 LNHDA, CDR2 SQIVND (reference sequence). The CDR3 protein is CASSVGSGTSGGASYEQYF. CDR3 sequence (DNA): TGTGCCAGTAGTGTCGGCTCCGGGACTAGCGGGGGGGCCTCATACGAGCAGTACTTC. Looking up the rest from reference TRBV19 and TRBJ2-7 gives the full variable domain: DGGITQSPKYLFRKEGQNVTLSCEQNLNHDAMYWYRQDPGQGLRLIYYSQIVNDFQKGDIAEGYSVSREKKESFPLTVTSAQKNPTAFYLCASSVGSGTSGGASYEQYFGPGTRLTVT.

This clone was recorded once. The chain carries TRBV11-3 and TRBJ2-1; 12 nucleotides align to TRBD2. This CDR3 has 17 residues. The V gene end was trimmed by 1 base and the J gene end by 7 bases; junction bases not matched to a gene: 8. Germline V gene sequence: CDR1 SGHNT, CDR2 YENEEA. In nucleotides, the CDR3 is TGTGCCAGCAGCTTAGGCCGGCTAGCGGGGGGGCCGAATGAGCAGTTCTTC. Protein: CASSLGRLAGGPNEQFF.

The chain couples TRBV7-9 to TRBJ1-2, with a weak D call TRBD1 (6 bases). V lost 0 bases and J lost 2, with 10 bases in between. The CDR3 is 15 residues long. In germline, CDR1 is SEHNR, CDR2 FQNEAQ (reference sequence). The CDR3 protein is CASSLALRGNYGYTF. The CDR3 bases are TGTGCCAGCAGCTTAGCGCTGAGGGGGAACTATGGCTACACCTTC.

The chain employs TRBV9 and TRBJ2-7; D possibly corresponds to TRBD2 (6 bases). The germline V and J ends were trimmed by 0 bases and 6 bases, with 10 bases remaining between them. Germline V gene data show CDR1 as SGDLS and CDR2 as YYNGEE. The CDR3 length is 13 residues. The DNA of the CDR3 is TGTGCCAGCAGCGTAGATCTCGGGGGCGAGCAGTACTTC. Protein: CASSVDLGGEQYF.

CDR3 region: CASSKVRAREGVYSNQPQHF. The CDR3 coding sequence is TGTGCCAGCAGCAAAGTTCGCGCCAGGGAAGGGGTTTATAGCAATCAGCCCCAGCATTTT. This rearrangement joins TRBV21-1 to TRBJ1-5; the D call in the table, TRBD1, was not verified against the DNA. TRBV21-1 is labeled a pseudogene. The CDR3 has 20 residues.

The chain recombines TRBV4-2 with TRBJ2-1, with 9 bases fitting TRBD2. The V gene's germline CDR1 is LGHNA and CDR2 YNFKEQ. This CDR3 comprises 14 residues. J was trimmed by 8 bases and V by 0 bases; bases with no gene match: 2. The CDR3 region is CASSQDSGGHEQFF. CDR3 nucleotide sequence: TGTGCCAGCAGCCAAGATAGCGGGGGCCATGAGCAGTTCTTC.

The chain recombines TRBV5-1 with TRBJ2-3, with 11 bases aligning to TRBD2. The CDR3 runs 15 residues. Germline V gene data show CDR1 as SGHRS and CDR2 as YFSETQ. Losses at the gene ends were 6 bases for V and 2 bases for J; bases not matched to a gene: 5. CDR3 in DNA: TGCGCCAGCACCCCGGGACTAGCGGCCACAGATACGCAGTATTTT. This sequence encodes CASTPGLAATDTQYF.

The CDR3 DNA sequence: TGTGCCACAAAGGGCGGGGGGTCTGTCGAGACCCAGTACTTC. Translation: CATKGGGSVETQYF. The chain joins TRBV19 to TRBJ2-5; 8 bases agree with TRBD2. The germline V gene encodes CDR1 LNHDA and CDR2 SQIVND (reference sequence). Germline trimming cut 10 bases from V and 5 bases from J; bases unmatched to any gene: 12. This CDR3 spans 14 amino acids. Using reference TRBV19 and TRBJ2-5 for the parts outside the CDR3, the full variable domain is DGGITQSPKYLFRKEGQNVTLSCEQNLNHDAMYWYRQDPGQGLRLIYYSQIVNDFQKGDIAEGYSVSREKKESFPLTVTSAQKNPTAFYLCATKGGGSVETQYFGPGTRLLVL.

This chain joins TRBV2 and TRBJ2-1; 8 bases agree with TRBD1. The J segment lost 3 bases and the V segment lost 0 bases, leaving 10 bases of the junction unmatched. The CDR3 contains 18 residues. Germline lookup yields CDR1 SNHLY and CDR2 FYNNEI. The CDR3 loop reads CASSEALGTGRLYNEQFF. The CDR3 nucleotides are TGTGCCAGCAGTGAAGCCTTAGGGACAGGCCGACTCTACAATGAGCAGTTCTTC.

The chain links TRBV7-6 to TRBJ2-2, with D perhaps TRBD1 (5 bases). V lost 4 bases, J lost 8 bases, and 20 bases lay in between. The CDR3 extends over 16 amino acids. From germline, CDR1 is SGHVS and CDR2 FNYEAQ. Written as DNA, the CDR3 is TGTGCCAGCAGCTCCAGGGATGTGAGAAACTCTGGGGAGCTGTTTTTT. This codes for CASSSRDVRNSGELFF.

The chain couples TRBV9 to TRBJ2-7; D gene uncertain. Germline values: CDR1 SGDLS, CDR2 YYNGEE. Between the trimmed V and J ends, which lost 0 bases and 9 bases, there was a span of 7 bases. The CDR3 is 11 residues long. DNA for the CDR3: TGTGCCAGCAGCGTAGCCTGGGCGCAGTACTTC. Translation: CASSVAWAQYF.